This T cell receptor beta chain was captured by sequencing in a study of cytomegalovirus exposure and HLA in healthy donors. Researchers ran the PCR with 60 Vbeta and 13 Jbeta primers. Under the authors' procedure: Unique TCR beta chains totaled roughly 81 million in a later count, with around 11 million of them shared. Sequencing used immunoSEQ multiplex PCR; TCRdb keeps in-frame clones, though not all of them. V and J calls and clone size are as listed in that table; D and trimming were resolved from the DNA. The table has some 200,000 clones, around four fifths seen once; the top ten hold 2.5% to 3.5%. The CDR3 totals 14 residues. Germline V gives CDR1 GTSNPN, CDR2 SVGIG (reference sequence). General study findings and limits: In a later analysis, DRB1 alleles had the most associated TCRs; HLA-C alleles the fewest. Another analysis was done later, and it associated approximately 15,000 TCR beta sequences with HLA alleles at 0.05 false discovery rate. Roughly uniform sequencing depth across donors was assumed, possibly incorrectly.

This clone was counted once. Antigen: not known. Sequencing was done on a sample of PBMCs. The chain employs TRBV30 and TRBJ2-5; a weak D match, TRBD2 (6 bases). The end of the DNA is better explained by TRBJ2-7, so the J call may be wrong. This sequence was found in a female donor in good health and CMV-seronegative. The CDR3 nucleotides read TGTCCGCTGCCCTCGGCTAGCGTTCCGTCCGAGCAGTACTTC. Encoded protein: CPLPSASVPSEQYF.